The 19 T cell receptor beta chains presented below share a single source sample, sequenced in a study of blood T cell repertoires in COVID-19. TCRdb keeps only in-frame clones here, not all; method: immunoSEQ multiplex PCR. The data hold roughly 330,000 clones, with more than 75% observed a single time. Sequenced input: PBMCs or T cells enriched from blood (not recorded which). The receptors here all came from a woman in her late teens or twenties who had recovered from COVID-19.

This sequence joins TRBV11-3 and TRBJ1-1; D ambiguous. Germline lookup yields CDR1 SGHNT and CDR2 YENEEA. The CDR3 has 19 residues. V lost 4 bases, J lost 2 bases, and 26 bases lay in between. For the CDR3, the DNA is TGTGCCAGCAGCTCCCAATCCCAACCGCGCGGCCCAAGAAACACTGAAGCTTTCTTT. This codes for CASSSQSQPRGPRNTEAFF. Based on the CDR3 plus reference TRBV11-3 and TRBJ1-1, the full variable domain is EAGVVQSPRYKIIEKKQPVAFWCNPISGHNTLYWYLQNLGQGPELLIRYENEEAVDDSQLPKDRFSAERLKGVDSTLKIQPAELGDSAVYLCASSSQSQPRGPRNTEAFFGQGTRLTVV.

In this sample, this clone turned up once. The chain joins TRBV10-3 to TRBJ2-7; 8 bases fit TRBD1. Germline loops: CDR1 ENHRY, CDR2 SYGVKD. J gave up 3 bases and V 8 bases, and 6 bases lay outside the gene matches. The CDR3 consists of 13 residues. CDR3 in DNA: TGTGCCATCTTGGGGACAGGACTCTACGAGCAGTACTTC. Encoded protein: CAILGTGLYEQYF.

The CDR3 reads CAWSAGLTNEKLFF. DNA for the CDR3: TGTGCCTGGAGCGCGGGACTGACTAATGAAAAACTGTTTTTT. This chain uses TRBV30 with TRBJ1-4; tentative D call: TRBD1 (5 bases). V lost 3 bases, J lost 2 bases, and 10 bases lay in between. Per germline, CDR1 GTSNPN and CDR2 SVGIG (reference sequence). The CDR3 is 14 amino acids.

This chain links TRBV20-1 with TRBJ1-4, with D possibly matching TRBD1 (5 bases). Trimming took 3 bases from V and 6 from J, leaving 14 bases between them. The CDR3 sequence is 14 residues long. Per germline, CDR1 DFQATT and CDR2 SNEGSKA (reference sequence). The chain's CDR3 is CSASFSQGDEKLFF. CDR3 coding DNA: TGCAGTGCTAGTTTCTCGCAGGGTGATGAAAAACTGTTTTTT.

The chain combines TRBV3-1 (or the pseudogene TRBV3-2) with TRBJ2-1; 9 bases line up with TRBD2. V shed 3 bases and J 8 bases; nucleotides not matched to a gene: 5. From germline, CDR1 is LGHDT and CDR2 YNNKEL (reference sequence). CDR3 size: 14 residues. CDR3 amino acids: CASSQGTSPDEQFF. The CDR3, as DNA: TGTGCCAGCAGCCAGGGGACTAGCCCCGATGAGCAGTTCTTC.

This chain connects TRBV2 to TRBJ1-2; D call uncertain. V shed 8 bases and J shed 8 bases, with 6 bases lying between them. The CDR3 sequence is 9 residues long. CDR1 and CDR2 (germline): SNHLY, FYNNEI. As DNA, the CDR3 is TGTGCCAGCCGGGTCGGCTACACCTTC. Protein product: CASRVGYTF.

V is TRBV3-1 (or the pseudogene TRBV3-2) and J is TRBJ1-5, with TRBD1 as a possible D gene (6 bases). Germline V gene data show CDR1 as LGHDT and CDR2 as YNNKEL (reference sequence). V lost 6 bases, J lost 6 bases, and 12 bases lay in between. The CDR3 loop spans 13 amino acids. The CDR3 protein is CASSPGVGQPQHF. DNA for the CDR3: TGTGCCAGCAGTCCAGGGGTTGGTCAGCCCCAGCATTTT.

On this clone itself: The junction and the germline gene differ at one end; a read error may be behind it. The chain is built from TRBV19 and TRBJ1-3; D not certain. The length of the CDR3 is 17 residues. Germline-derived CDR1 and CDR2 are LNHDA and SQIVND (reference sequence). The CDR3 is CASSIVTGSVSGNTIYF. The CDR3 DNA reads TGTGCCAGCAGTATAGTTACGGGGAGCGTTTCTGGAAACACCATATATTTT.

The CDR3 DNA reads TGTGCCTGGAATACAGGGCTCAATCAGCCCCAGCATTTT. Translation gives CAWNTGLNQPQHF. This chain joins TRBV30 and TRBJ1-5, with D tentatively TRBD1 (6 bases). Trimming pared 4 bases from V and 3 bases from J, leaving 10 bases between. The CDR3 has 13 amino acids. The germline CDR1 and CDR2 sequences are GTSNPN and SVGIG (reference sequence).

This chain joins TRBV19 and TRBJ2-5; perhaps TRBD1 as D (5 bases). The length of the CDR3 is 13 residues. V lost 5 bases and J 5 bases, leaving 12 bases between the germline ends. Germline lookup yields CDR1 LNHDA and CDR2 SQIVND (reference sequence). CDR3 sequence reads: CASSAQGRETQYF. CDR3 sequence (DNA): TGTGCCAGTAGTGCCCAGGGTCGGGAGACCCAGTACTTC.

CDR3 sequence: CASSSLTSGNTIYF. The CDR3, as DNA: TGTGCCAGCAGTTCCCTAACGTCGGGAAACACCATATATTTT. The J gene is TRBJ1-3, the V gene TRBV27; D is ambiguous. Per germline, CDR1 MNHEY and CDR2 SMNVEV (reference sequence). The germline V and J ends were trimmed by 4 bases and 4 bases, with 11 bases remaining between them. This CDR3 is built from 14 residues.

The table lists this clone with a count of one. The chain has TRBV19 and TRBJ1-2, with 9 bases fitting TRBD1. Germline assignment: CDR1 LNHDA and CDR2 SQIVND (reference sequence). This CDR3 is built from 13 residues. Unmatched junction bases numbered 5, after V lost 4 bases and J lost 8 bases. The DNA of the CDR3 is TGTGCCAGTAGTACGGGGGACAGGGACGGCTACACCTTC. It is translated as CASSTGDRDGYTF.

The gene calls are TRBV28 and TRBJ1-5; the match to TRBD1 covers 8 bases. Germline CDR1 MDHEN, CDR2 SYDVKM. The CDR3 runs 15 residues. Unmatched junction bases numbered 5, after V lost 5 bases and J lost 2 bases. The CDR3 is CASSAQGVGNQPQHF. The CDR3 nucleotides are TGTGCCAGCAGTGCACAGGGGGTTGGCAATCAGCCCCAGCATTTT. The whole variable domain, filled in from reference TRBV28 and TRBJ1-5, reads DVKVTQSSRYLVKRTGEKVFLECVQDMDHENMFWYRQDPGLGLRLIYFSYDVKMKEKGDIPEGYSVSREKKERFSLILESASTNQTSMYLCASSAQGVGNQPQHFGDGTRLSIL.

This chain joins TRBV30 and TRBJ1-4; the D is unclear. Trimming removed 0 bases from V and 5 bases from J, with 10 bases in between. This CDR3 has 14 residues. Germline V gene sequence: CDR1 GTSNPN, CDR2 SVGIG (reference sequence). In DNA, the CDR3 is TGTGCCTGGAGTGTCTCAGCGGTCAATGAAAAACTGTTTTTT. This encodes CAWSVSAVNEKLFF.

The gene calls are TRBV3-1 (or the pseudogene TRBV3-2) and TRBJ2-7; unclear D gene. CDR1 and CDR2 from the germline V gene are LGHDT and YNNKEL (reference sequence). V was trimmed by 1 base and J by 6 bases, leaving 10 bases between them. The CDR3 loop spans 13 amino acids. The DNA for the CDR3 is TGTGCCAGCAGCCAAGTTATTAACACCGAGCAGTACTTC. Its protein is CASSQVINTEQYF.

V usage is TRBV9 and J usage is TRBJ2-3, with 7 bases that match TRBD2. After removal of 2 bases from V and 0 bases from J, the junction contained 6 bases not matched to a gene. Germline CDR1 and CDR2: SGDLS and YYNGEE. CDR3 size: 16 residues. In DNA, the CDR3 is TGTGCCAGCAGCGTGGGGGTAGCGGGCAGCACAGATACGCAGTATTTT. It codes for CASSVGVAGSTDTQYF.

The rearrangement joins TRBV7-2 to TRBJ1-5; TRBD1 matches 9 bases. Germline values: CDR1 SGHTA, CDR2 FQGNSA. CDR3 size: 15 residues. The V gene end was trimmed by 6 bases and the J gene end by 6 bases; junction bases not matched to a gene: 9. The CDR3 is CASSSDRGLFQPQHF. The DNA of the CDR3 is TGTGCCAGCAGTTCGGACAGGGGTTTGTTTCAGCCCCAGCATTTT. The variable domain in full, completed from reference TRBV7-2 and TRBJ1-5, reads GAGVSQSPSNKVTEKGKDVELRCDPISGHTALYWYRQSLGQGLEFLIYFQGNSAPDKSGLPSDRFSAERTGGSVSTLTIQRTQQEDSAVYLCASSSDRGLFQPQHFGDGTRLSIL.

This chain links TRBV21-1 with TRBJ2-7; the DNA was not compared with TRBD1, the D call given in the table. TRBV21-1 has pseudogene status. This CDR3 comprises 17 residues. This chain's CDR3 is CASSKIGDTSPLYEQYF. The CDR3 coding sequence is TGTGCCAGCAGCAAAATCGGGGACACCTCACCTCTCTACGAGCAGTACTTC.

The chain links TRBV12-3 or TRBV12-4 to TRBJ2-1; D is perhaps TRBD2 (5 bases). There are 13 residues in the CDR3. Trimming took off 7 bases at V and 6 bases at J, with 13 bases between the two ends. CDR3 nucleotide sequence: TGTGCCAGCAATAGGTTGGGAGTCAATGAGCAGTTCTTC. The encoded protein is CASNRLGVNEQFF.